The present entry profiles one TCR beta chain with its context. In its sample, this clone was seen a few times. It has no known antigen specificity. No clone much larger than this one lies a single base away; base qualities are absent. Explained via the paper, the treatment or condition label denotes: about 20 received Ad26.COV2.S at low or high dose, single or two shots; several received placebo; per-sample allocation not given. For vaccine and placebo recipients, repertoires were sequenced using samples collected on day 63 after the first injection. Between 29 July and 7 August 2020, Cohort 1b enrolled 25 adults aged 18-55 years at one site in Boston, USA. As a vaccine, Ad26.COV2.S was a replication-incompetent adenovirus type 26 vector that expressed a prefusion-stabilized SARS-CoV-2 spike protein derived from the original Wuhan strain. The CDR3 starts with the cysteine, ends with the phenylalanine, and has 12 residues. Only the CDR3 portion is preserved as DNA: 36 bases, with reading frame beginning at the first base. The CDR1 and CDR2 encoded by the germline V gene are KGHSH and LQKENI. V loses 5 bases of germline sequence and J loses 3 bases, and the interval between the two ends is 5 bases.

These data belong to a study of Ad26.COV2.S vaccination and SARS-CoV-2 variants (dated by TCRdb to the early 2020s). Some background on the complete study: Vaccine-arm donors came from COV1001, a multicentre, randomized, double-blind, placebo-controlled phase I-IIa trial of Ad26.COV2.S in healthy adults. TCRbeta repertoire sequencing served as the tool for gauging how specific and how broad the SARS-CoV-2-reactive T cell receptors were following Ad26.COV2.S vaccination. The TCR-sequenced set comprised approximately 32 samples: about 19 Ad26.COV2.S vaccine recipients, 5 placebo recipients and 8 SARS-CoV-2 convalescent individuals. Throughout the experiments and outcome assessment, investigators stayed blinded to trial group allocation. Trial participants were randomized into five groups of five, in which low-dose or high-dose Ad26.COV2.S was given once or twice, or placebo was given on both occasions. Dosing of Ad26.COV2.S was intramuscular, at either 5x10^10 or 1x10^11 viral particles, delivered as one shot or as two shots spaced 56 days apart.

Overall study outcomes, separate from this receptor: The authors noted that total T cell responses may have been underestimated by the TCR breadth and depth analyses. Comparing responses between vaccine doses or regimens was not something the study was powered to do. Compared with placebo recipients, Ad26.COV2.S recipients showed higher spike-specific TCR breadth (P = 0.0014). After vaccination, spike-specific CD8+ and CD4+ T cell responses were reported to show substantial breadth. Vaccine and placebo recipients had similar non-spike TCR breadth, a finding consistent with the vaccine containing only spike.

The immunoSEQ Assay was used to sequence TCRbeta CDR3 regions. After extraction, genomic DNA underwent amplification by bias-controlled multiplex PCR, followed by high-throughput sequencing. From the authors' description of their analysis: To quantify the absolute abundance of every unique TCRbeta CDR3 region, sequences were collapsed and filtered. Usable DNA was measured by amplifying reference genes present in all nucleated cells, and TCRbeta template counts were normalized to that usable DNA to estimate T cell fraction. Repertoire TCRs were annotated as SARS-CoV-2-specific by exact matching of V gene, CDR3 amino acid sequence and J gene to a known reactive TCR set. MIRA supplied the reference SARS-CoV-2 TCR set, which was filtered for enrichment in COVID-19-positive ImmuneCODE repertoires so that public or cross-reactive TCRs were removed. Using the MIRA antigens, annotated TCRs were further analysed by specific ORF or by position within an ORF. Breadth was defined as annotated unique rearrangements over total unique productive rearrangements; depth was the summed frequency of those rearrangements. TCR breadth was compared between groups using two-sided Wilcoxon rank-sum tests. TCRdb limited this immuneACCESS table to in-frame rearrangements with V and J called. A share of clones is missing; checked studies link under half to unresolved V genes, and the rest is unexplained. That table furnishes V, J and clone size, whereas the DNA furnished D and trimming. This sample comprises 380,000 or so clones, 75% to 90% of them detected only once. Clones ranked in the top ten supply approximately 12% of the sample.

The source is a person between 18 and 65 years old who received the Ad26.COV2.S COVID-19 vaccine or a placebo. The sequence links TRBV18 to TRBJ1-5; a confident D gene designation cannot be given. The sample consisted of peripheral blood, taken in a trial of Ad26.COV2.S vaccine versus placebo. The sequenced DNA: TGTGCCAGCTCAGAATACAATCAGCCCCAGCATTTT. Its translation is CASSEYNQPQHF.